This TCR beta chain was obtained from a study of T cells after yellow fever vaccination. Concerning this clonotype: Its antigen is currently unknown.

They built TCR cDNA with 5'RACE template switching, a step that put in a universal primer site and UMIs. TCRdb analysed the 5' RACE reads with MiXCR anew, one entry per CDR3 protein. The repertoire holds 400,000 or so distinct CDR3 sequences, under 20% seen once, with about 18% in the top ten. General observations from the study: Most clones from primary vaccination were detected again post-booster (96% CD4, about 88% CD8).

Between the trimmed V and J ends, which lost 1 base and 10 bases, there was a span of 12 bases. Looked up from germline, CDR1 is SEHNR and CDR2 is FQNEAQ (reference sequence). The CDR3 runs to 13 residues. Sequenced here: PBMCs, sampled before the yellow fever booster vaccination. This receptor was identified in a man between 18 and 35 years old who received the YFV17D yellow fever vaccine. The gene calls are TRBV7-9 and TRBJ2-3; D not certain. Here the CDR3 reads CASSLGADQPQYF. The CDR3 coding sequence is TGTGCCAGCAGCTTAGGGGCGGACCAACCGCAGTATTTT. The whole variable domain, filled in from reference TRBV7-9 and TRBJ2-3, reads DTGVSQNPRHKITKRGQNVTFRCDPISEHNRLYWYRQTLGQGPEFLTYFQNEAQLEKSRLLSDRFSAERPKGSFSTLEIQRTEQGDSAMYLCASSLGADQPQYFGPGTRLTVL.